Below are 19 T cell receptor beta chains sequenced from a single sample in a study of cytomegalovirus exposure and HLA in healthy donors. Both 60 Vbeta primers and 13 Jbeta primers went into the PCR. TCRdb keeps only in-frame clones here, not all; method: immunoSEQ multiplex PCR. The sample has tens of thousands of clones, about 79% seen once. Sequenced sample: PBMCs. All receptors come from a man in his sixties in good health and CMV-seropositive.

The V and J genes are TRBV11-3 and TRBJ2-5; D is possibly TRBD2 (6 bases). There are 14 residues in the CDR3. Trimming removed 0 bases at V and 5 bases at J, with 10 bases between. The germline V gene has CDR1 SGHNT and CDR2 YENEEA. The CDR3 sequence: CASSLDLEGETQYF. The CDR3 nucleotides are TGTGCCAGCAGCTTAGATTTGGAGGGTGAGACCCAGTACTTC.

This chain joins TRBV7-9 and TRBJ1-2; 8 bases are a match to TRBD1. J was trimmed by 2 bases and V by 1 base; bases with no gene match: 6. The CDR3 covers 16 residues. Germline lookup yields CDR1 SEHNR and CDR2 FQNEAQ (reference sequence). DNA of the CDR3: TGTGCCAGCAGCTTAGTCCCGGACAGGGCCAACTATGGCTACACCTTC. The encoded protein is CASSLVPDRANYGYTF.

V usage is TRBV13 and J usage is TRBJ2-1, with D possibly TRBD2 on 6 matching bases. Looked up from germline, CDR1 is PRHDT and CDR2 is FYEKMQ (reference sequence). V lost 7 bases and J 3 bases, leaving 16 bases between the germline ends. The CDR3 totals 15 residues. This chain's CDR3 is CASINSGENYNEQFF. The CDR3, as DNA: TGTGCCAGCATCAACTCGGGGGAAAACTACAATGAGCAGTTCTTC.

This clone was picked up one time. The chain is built from TRBV19 and TRBJ2-3; 7 positions agree with TRBD1. Germline lookup yields CDR1 LNHDA and CDR2 SQIVND (reference sequence). V gave up 2 bases and J gave up 3 bases; unmatched junction bases: 5. This CDR3 contains 15 residues. CDR3 sequence reads: CASSIPAGGTDTQYF. CDR3 nucleotide sequence: TGTGCCAGTAGTATACCGGCAGGGGGTACAGATACGCAGTATTTT.

A note on this clone: The junction departs from germline at one end; a sequencing error may be responsible. This chain joins TRBV7-9 and TRBJ2-1; D not certain. The CDR3 has 13 residues. Germline V CDR1 and CDR2: SEHNR, FQNEAQ (reference sequence). The CDR3 loop is CSSSRTRDNEQFF. CDR3 sequence (DNA): TGTTCCAGCAGCCGAACCCGGGACAATGAGCAGTTCTTC. Filled out from reference TRBV7-9 and TRBJ2-1, the complete variable domain reads DTGVSQNPRHKITKRGQNVTFRCDPISEHNRLYWYRQTLGQGPEFLTYFQNEAQLEKSRLLSDRFSAERPKGSFSTLEIQRTEQGDSAMYLCSSSRTRDNEQFFGPGTRLTVL.

This chain connects TRBV5-1 to TRBJ2-1, with 7 bases matching TRBD2. With V trimmed by 1 base and J by 0 bases, 1 base remained unmatched. The CDR3 spans 15 residues. CDR1 SGHRS and CDR2 YFSETQ come from the germline V gene. DNA of the CDR3: TGCGCCAGCAGCTTGACTAGCGCCTCCTACAATGAGCAGTTCTTC. This codes for CASSLTSASYNEQFF.

This chain links TRBV11-2 with TRBJ2-5; 8 nucleotides line up with TRBD1. J was trimmed by 0 bases and V by 4 bases; bases with no gene match: 4. The CDR3 is 15 residues long. The germline V gene encodes CDR1 SGHAT and CDR2 FQNNGV. The CDR3 coding sequence is TGTGCCAGCAGCTCAGGACAGGGCTACCAAGAGACCCAGTACTTC. Translated: CASSSGQGYQETQYF.

This clone showed up just a few times. This chain joins TRBV18 and TRBJ2-7, with 9 bases aligning to TRBD1. This CDR3 is 14 amino acids long. The germline V gene has CDR1 KGHSH and CDR2 LQKENI. V shed 3 bases, J shed 5 bases, and the junction held 5 bases outside the gene matches. The CDR3 DNA is TGTGCCAGCTCACCGACAGGGGGAATGGACGAGCAGTACTTC. Translation gives CASSPTGGMDEQYF.

The genes are TRBV27 and TRBJ1-4, with a tentative D call TRBD1 (5 bases). CDR1 and CDR2 (germline): MNHEY, SMNVEV (reference sequence). CDR3 size: 13 residues. V gave up 5 bases and J gave up 10 bases, with 14 bases separating them. The DNA of the CDR3 is TGTGCCAGCAGTCCCCAGTCAGACAGAAAACTGTTTTTT. It is translated as CASSPQSDRKLFF.

V and J are TRBV7-9 and TRBJ2-5, with 14 positions matching TRBD2. The CDR3 is made up of 15 amino acids. Germline assignment: CDR1 SEHNR and CDR2 FQNEAQ (reference sequence). The V and J ends lost 4 bases and 4 bases, in that order; junction bases with no gene match: 2. This chain's CDR3 is CASSSGLAGGETQYF. Written as DNA, the CDR3 is TGTGCCAGCAGCTCCGGACTAGCGGGAGGAGAGACCCAGTACTTC. Complete variable domain (other parts from reference TRBV7-9 and TRBJ2-5): DTGVSQNPRHKITKRGQNVTFRCDPISEHNRLYWYRQTLGQGPEFLTYFQNEAQLEKSRLLSDRFSAERPKGSFSTLEIQRTEQGDSAMYLCASSSGLAGGETQYFGPGTRLLVL.

This sequence joins TRBV6-1 and TRBJ2-2, with a tentative D call TRBD1 (6 bases). This CDR3 has 14 amino acids. The V gene lost 4 bases and the J gene lost 6 bases, with 12 bases spanning the gap. The V gene's germline CDR1 is MNHNS and CDR2 SASEGT. The CDR3 reads CASSGVWTAGELFF. CDR3 nucleotide sequence: TGTGCCAGCAGTGGAGTATGGACAGCCGGGGAGCTGTTTTTT.

The V and J genes are TRBV5-1 and TRBJ1-2, with D possibly TRBD1 on 5 matching bases. The CDR3 has 14 residues. V shed 0 bases and J shed 5 bases, with 11 bases lying between them. Germline values: CDR1 SGHRS, CDR2 YFSETQ. The CDR3 nucleotides are TGCGCCAGCAGCTTGGATGGGGGGTCGTATGGCTACACCTTC. Amino acids: CASSLDGGSYGYTF.

This chain's CDR3 is CASSQPGQPYEQYF. For the CDR3, the DNA is TGTGCCAGCAGCCAACCGGGACAGCCCTACGAGCAGTACTTC. The chain employs TRBV11-3 and TRBJ2-5, with TRBD1 matching 7 bases. The assigned J gene may be wrong: the sequence end matches TRBJ2-7 better. The CDR3 is made up of 14 amino acids. Per the germline V gene, CDR1 is SGHNT and CDR2 is YENEEA.

Concerning this clone itself: The same CDR3 arises from other DNA sequences in this sample as well. The V call is TRBV11-2, the J call TRBJ1-1, with 7 bases fitting TRBD1. The CDR3 consists of 17 residues. The germline gives CDR1 SGHAT, CDR2 FQNNGV. The ends lost 1 base at V and 4 bases at J; junction bases unmatched: 12. CDR3 nucleotide sequence: TGTGCCAGCAGCTTAGGTAAAAGGGGGCCGGGCGGCACTGAAGCTTTCTTT. It specifies CASSLGKRGPGGTEAFF.

The CDR3 bases are TGCGCCAGCAGCTTGGCCCAGGGAGGGAGGGAGCAGTACTTC. It is translated as CASSLAQGGREQYF. The chain joins TRBV5-1 to TRBJ2-7; TRBD2 matches at 7 bases. Trimming cost V 0 bases and J 7 bases; bases outside gene matches: 7. Germline CDR1 is SGHRS and CDR2 is YFSETQ. The CDR3 sequence is 14 residues long.

The genes are TRBV2 and TRBJ2-3; 9 bases line up with TRBD1. The CDR3 totals 14 residues. CDR1 is SNHLY, CDR2 FYNNEI, per germline. J lost 1 base, V lost 6 bases, and 2 bases had no gene match. The CDR3 DNA reads as TGTGCCAGCAGCTGGACAGGGGGCACAGATACGCAGTATTTT. Translated, it gives CASSWTGGTDTQYF.

The rearrangement uses TRBV5-6 and TRBJ2-5, with TRBD2 matching over 9 bases. This CDR3 has 18 residues. Germline lookup yields CDR1 SGHDT and CDR2 YYEEEE. V trimming: 0 bases; J trimming: 1 base; junction bases outside the gene matches: 10. This CDR3 is CASSLEGSGSPLQETQYF. In DNA, the CDR3 is TGTGCCAGCAGCTTGGAAGGTAGCGGGAGCCCCCTCCAAGAGACCCAGTACTTC.

The chain is built from TRBV21-1 and TRBJ2-7; no DNA check was done on the table's D call, TRBD2. TRBV21-1 is an annotated pseudogene. CDR3 length: 14 residues. Written as DNA, the CDR3 is TGTGCCAGCAGCACACTAGCGGGAGCTGGTGAGCAGTACTTC. It translates to CASSTLAGAGEQYF.

The CDR3 loop is CSVEVLLGAGGPPDTQYF. CDR3 bases: TGCAGCGTTGAGGTCCTCTTAGGGGCGGGAGGGCCCCCAGATACGCAGTATTTT. V usage is TRBV29-1 and J usage is TRBJ2-3; TRBD2 aligns across 9 bases. The V and J ends lost 3 bases and 4 bases, in that order; junction bases with no gene match: 17. Germline V gene data show CDR1 as SQVTM and CDR2 as ANQGSEA. The CDR3 covers 18 residues.